These T cell receptor beta chains were read from a single sample in a study of shared clonotypes between healthy human individuals. Using immunoSEQ multiplex PCR, the repertoire was profiled, and TCRdb retains in-frame clones only, with some absent. The sample contains approximately 100,000 clones, 68% of which appear only once. Input material: memory CD8+ T cells sorted from blood. The receptors come from a woman aged 25 to 39 in good health. The CDR3 runs from the conserved cysteine through the conserved F or W. Where a row states a size, it is once, few, many or the class of an expanded clone; other rows omit it.

clone_size	v_call	j_call	cdr3_aa
few	TRBV5-1	TRBJ1-6	CASSLGRDGWSSYNSPLHF
NA	TRBV4-1	TRBJ2-7	CASSQDLGPGLYEQYF
NA	TRBV29-1	TRBJ2-2	CSVLLSGWAGRRVNTGELFF
many	TRBV27	TRBJ1-2	CASSGGTAYGYTF
NA	TRBV5-1	TRBJ1-2	CASSFFGPRGREGYTF
NA	TRBV28	TRBJ2-3	CASSFTRQGRESHTDTQYF
NA	TRBV25-1	TRBJ1-1	CASSETTARRSEAFF
many	TRBV6-1	TRBJ2-6	CASSKVSGANVLTF
NA	TRBV28	TRBJ1-5	CASDSGGDRNQPQHF
once	TRBV28	TRBJ2-1	CASRLYYSSYNEQFF
NA	TRBV30	TRBJ2-1	CAWSAGTSGIEQFF
NA	TRBV9	TRBJ2-7	CASSPRTESYEQYF
NA	TRBV28	TRBJ2-3	CASSISRLTARTGYSTDTQYF
NA	TRBV6-4	TRBJ2-2	CASSQEGDTGELFF
many	TRBV27	TRBJ2-7	CASGDPSVF
NA	TRBV6-5	TRBJ2-2	CASSGQATGELFF
NA	TRBV4-2	TRBJ2-2	CASSPRGDTGELFF
few	TRBV28	TRBJ2-7	CASSDRGEDEQYF
NA	TRBV10-3	TRBJ1-2	CAISPGQSYGYTF
NA	TRBV4-2	TRBJ2-2	CASSLGQGLTNTGELFF
NA	TRBV29-1	TRBJ2-7	CSVETGSYEQYF